This T cell receptor (beta chain) stems from a study of blood T cell repertoires in COVID-19. Across the whole study: Samples representing acute and convalescent COVID-19 were sourced from the United States, Italy and Spain. T cells, B-cell-depleted T cells, or PBMCs supplied cDNA or gDNA.

From germline, CDR1 is WNHNN and CDR2 SYGVQD (reference sequence). The trim removed 3 bases at V and 2 bases at J, leaving 2 bases unmatched. CDR3 size: 14 residues. Produced via immunoSEQ multiplex PCR; TCRdb's table is partial and in-frame only. The sample carries fewer than 250,000 clones, around nine tenths recorded once. The chain employs TRBV10-1 and TRBJ2-7; TRBD1 aligns across 9 bases. The TCR originated in a man younger than 45 with acute or convalescent COVID-19. Sample: peripheral blood. The DNA for the CDR3 is TGCGCCAGCAGTGAACAGGGGGCGGCCTACGAGCAGTACTTC. Translated: CASSEQGAAYEQYF.